The table lists the clone carrying this TCR beta chain with many counts. The antigen is not known. This sequence may be a read error, since a much larger clone differs from it by one base. This specimen belongs to a study of read filtering for tumor transcriptome and immune sequencing. As for the study in general: Patients were approximately 17 male and around 13 female, mean age roughly 68 years, range about 45 to 85. Transcriptome libraries were built from DNase-treated RNA. Findings and limits, study-wide: The CD138-negative fraction was mixed bone marrow immune cells, not pure T cells.

This CDR3 has 16 amino acids. CDR1 is MNHEY and CDR2 is SVGAGI in the germline V gene. From roughly 0.4 ug of RNA, a library with molecular barcoded alpha/delta and beta/gamma adaptors was made. TCRdb passed the reads through MiXCR, listing each CDR3 protein once. This table has some 80,000 distinct CDR3 sequences, roughly an eighth appearing once. This chain connects TRBV6-5 to TRBJ2-1; 8 nucleotides agree with TRBD2. This clonotype originated in a donor aged 40 or older with multiple myeloma. Sequenced input: a population of CD138-negative cells sorted from bone marrow. The CDR3 DNA reads as TGTGCCAGCAGTGGCAATCTAGCGGGTGTCTACAATGGGCAGTTCTTC. Its translation is CASSGNLAGVYNGQFF.